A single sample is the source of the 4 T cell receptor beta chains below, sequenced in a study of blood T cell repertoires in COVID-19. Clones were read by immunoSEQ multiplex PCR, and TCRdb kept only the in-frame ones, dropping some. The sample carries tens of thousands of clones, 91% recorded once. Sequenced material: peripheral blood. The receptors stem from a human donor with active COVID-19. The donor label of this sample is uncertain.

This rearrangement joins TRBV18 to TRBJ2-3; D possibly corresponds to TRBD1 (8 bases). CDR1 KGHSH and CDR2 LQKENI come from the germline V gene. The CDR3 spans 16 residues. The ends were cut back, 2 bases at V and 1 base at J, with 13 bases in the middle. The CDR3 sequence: CASSPRTGRGTDTQYF. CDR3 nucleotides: TGTGCCAGCTCACCAAGGACAGGGAGGGGCACAGATACGCAGTATTTT.

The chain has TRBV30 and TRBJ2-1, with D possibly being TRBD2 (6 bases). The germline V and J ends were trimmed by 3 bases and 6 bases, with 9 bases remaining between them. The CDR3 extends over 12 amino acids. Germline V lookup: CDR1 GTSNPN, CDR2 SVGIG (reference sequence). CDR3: CAWRGSGNEQFF. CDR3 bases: TGTGCCTGGAGAGGTAGCGGCAATGAGCAGTTCTTC.

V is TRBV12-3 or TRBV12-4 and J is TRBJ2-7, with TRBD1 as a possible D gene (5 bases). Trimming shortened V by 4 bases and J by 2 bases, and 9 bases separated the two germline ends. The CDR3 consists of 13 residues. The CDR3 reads CASSSDSAYEQYF. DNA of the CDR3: TGTGCCAGCAGTTCTGACAGTGCCTACGAGCAGTACTTC.

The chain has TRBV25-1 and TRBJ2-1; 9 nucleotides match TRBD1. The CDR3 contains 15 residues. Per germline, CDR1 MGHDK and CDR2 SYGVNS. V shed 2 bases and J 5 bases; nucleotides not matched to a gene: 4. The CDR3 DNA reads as TGTGCCAGCAGTGAACCAGGGACAGGGAACAATGAGCAGTTCTTC. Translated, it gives CASSEPGTGNNEQFF.